This T cell receptor beta chain comes out of a study of response to subunit inactivated influenza vaccine. V shed 6 bases, J shed 3 bases, and the junction held 11 bases outside the gene matches. The CDR3 is 16 residues long. Germline assignment: CDR1 DFQATT and CDR2 SNEGSKA (reference sequence). One entry per CDR3 protein, called by TCRdb with MiXCR from the RT-PCR reads. The table records 530,000 or so distinct CDR3 sequences, roughly 23% of them present only once. This clonotype came up once. This specimen consisted of CD4+ T cells sorted from PBMCs, obtained roughly 5 days after vaccination. The chain combines TRBV20-1 with TRBJ2-3; 11 bases agree with TRBD2. The TCR was taken from a man in his fifties who received an inactivated influenza vaccine. The CDR3, as DNA: TGCAGTGCCTTAGCTGGGCTAGCGGGAGGTACAGATACGCAGTATTTT. Translating it yields CSALAGLAGGTDTQYF.